This entry lists 15 T cell receptor beta chains sequenced from one sample in a study of T cell responses to AZD1222 COVID-19 vaccine (dated by TCRdb to the early 2020s). The library relied on the immunoSEQ multiplex PCR assay. Here the immuneACCESS table is served through TCRdb, limited to in-frame sequences with V and J called. Missing clones are a known gap in these copies; in checked studies unresolved V genes cover under half, and the rest lacks a known reason. This sample is represented by approximately 88,000 clones; around 73% of them were singletons. In total, the top ten clones hold around a fifth of the sample. The time point tag for this specimen amounts to: baseline before first vaccination. Here the sequenced sample was peripheral blood, taken on day 0 of AZD1222 vaccination. The source is an adult in good health.

The chain has TRBV18 and TRBJ2-1; TRBD2 agrees at 11 bases. With V trimmed by 0 bases and J by 8 bases, 15 bases remained unmatched. The CDR3 runs 19 residues. CDR1 KGHSH and CDR2 LQKENI come from the germline V gene. This chain's CDR3 is CASSPPNRLAGGVIDEQFF. Here the CDR3 DNA reads TGTGCCAGCTCACCACCGAACAGATTAGCGGGAGGGGTAATCGATGAGCAGTTCTTC.

The genes are TRBV6-6 and TRBJ1-2; possibly TRBD1 for D (6 bases). Per the germline V gene, CDR1 is MNHNY and CDR2 is SVGAGI (reference sequence). V lost 2 bases and J 7 bases, leaving 11 bases between the germline ends. The CDR3 has 13 amino acids. The CDR3: CASSYNREGGYTF. For the CDR3, the DNA is TGTGCCAGCAGTTACAACAGGGAGGGTGGCTACACCTTC.

The chain employs TRBV28 and TRBJ1-4; D gene uncertain. Per germline, CDR1 MDHEN and CDR2 SYDVKM. This CDR3 spans 12 amino acids. V was clipped by 5 bases and J by 5 bases, with 6 bases between them. The DNA of the CDR3 is TGTGCCAGCAGTCCCCAAAATGAAAAACTGTTTTTT. Its protein is CASSPQNEKLFF.

The rearrangement joins TRBV7-9 to TRBJ2-7; 7 nucleotides agree with TRBD2. V dropped 4 bases and J dropped 2; count of bases not matched to a gene: 2. The CDR3 is made up of 13 amino acids. Germline values: CDR1 SEHNR, CDR2 FQNEAQ (reference sequence). The CDR3 region has the DNA TGTGCCAGCAGCTGGACTAGTACCTACGAGCAGTACTTC. Encoded protein: CASSWTSTYEQYF.

The CDR3 DNA reads as TGTGCCAGCAGTCTAACAAAAGAGACCCAGTACTTC. Translating gives CASSLTKETQYF. This rearrangement joins TRBV7-9 to TRBJ2-5, with unresolved D. The CDR3 runs to 12 residues. Between the trimmed V and J ends, which lost 6 bases and 3 bases, there was a span of 8 bases. In germline, CDR1 is SEHNR, CDR2 FQNEAQ (reference sequence).

This clone was recorded once. V usage is TRBV10-3 and J usage is TRBJ2-2; TRBD2 matches at 8 bases. With V trimmed by 6 bases and J by 7 bases, 7 bases remained unmatched. The CDR3 spans 14 residues. Germline CDR1 and CDR2: ENHRY and SYGVKD. The CDR3 here is CAISLGLAGGELFF. CDR3 nucleotides: TGTGCCATCAGCCTCGGACTAGCCGGCGGGGAGCTGTTTTTT.

CDR3 in DNA: TGCAGCGTTGATACCGGGACACCCACTGAGCAGTTCTTC. It is translated as CSVDTGTPTEQFF. This chain uses TRBV29-1 with TRBJ2-1; D possibly corresponds to TRBD1 (6 bases). The germline CDR1 and CDR2 sequences are SQVTM and ANQGSEA. Trimming took off 3 bases at V and 9 bases at J, with 15 bases between the two ends. There are 13 residues in the CDR3.

This chain connects TRBV15 to TRBJ2-7, with 9 bases matching TRBD2. The V gene's germline CDR1 is LNHNV and CDR2 YYDKDF (reference sequence). The CDR3 spans 13 residues. The junction had 1 base not matched to a gene; V was cut back by 4 bases and J by 3 bases. The CDR3 nucleotides are TGTGCCACCAGCATACTAGCGGGCTACGAGCAGTACTTC. It specifies CATSILAGYEQYF.

The genes are TRBV18 and TRBJ2-3, with D unclear. From germline, CDR1 is KGHSH and CDR2 LQKENI. CDR3 length equals 14 residues. Trimming cost V 3 bases and J 0 bases, with 7 bases left between them. The CDR3 region is CASSPEASTDTQYF. CDR3 nucleotides: TGTGCCAGCTCACCGGAAGCTAGCACAGATACGCAGTATTTT.

CDR3 bases: TGTGCCAGCAGTTTGCGCCGGGACAGGGAAGAGACCCAGTACTTC. This sequence encodes CASSLRRDREETQYF. V and J are TRBV27 and TRBJ2-5; TRBD1 matches 9 bases. Unmatched junction bases numbered 5, after V lost 3 bases and J lost 3 bases. CDR1 and CDR2 (germline): MNHEY, SMNVEV (reference sequence). The CDR3 is made up of 15 amino acids.

The genes are TRBV5-1 and TRBJ2-7, with 7 bases identical to TRBD1. J was trimmed by 8 bases and V by 4 bases; bases with no gene match: 12. This CDR3 region has 14 residues. The germline V gene encodes CDR1 SGHRS and CDR2 YFSETQ. CDR3 sequence (DNA): TGCGCCAGCAGCACGGCTTGGGCAGGGGGACAGCAGTACTTC. It translates to CASSTAWAGGQQYF.

The J gene is TRBJ2-1, the V gene TRBV18; 11 bases align to TRBD2. Germline V gene lookup returns CDR1 KGHSH and CDR2 LQKENI. The V and J ends lost 3 bases and 9 bases, in that order; junction bases with no gene match: 13. The CDR3 runs 17 residues. Here the CDR3 reads CASSPPRLAGRSTEQFF. In nucleotides, the CDR3 is TGTGCCAGCTCACCTCCAAGACTAGCGGGAAGGAGTACTGAGCAGTTCTTC.

The chain employs TRBV30 and TRBJ2-2, with TRBD2 matching over 8 bases. The trim removed 3 bases at V and 1 base at J, leaving 4 bases unmatched. CDR1 and CDR2 from the germline V gene are GTSNPN and SVGIG (reference sequence). This CDR3 contains 15 residues. The DNA for the CDR3 is TGTGCCTGGAGAGTACTAGCGGAGAACACCGGGGAGCTGTTTTTT. Translated, it gives CAWRVLAENTGELFF.

The chain links TRBV19 to TRBJ2-7, with D perhaps matching TRBD1 (6 bases). Trimming took 3 bases from V and 1 from J, leaving 10 bases between them. Germline CDR1 and CDR2: LNHDA and SQIVND (reference sequence). The CDR3 has 14 residues. CDR3 loop: CASSMTGVSYEQYF. CDR3 coding DNA: TGTGCCAGTAGTATGACAGGTGTTTCCTACGAGCAGTACTTC. The complete variable domain, with remaining parts taken from reference TRBV19 and TRBJ2-7, reads DGGITQSPKYLFRKEGQNVTLSCEQNLNHDAMYWYRQDPGQGLRLIYYSQIVNDFQKGDIAEGYSVSREKKESFPLTVTSAQKNPTAFYLCASSMTGVSYEQYFGPGTRLTVT.

This clone was detected only once. The rearrangement links TRBV3-1 (or the pseudogene TRBV3-2) to TRBJ1-2; the D gene is possibly TRBD1 (5 bases). V was clipped by 3 bases and J by 8 bases, with 16 bases between them. This CDR3 region has 14 residues. In germline, CDR1 is LGHDT, CDR2 YNNKEL (reference sequence). CDR3 protein: CASSQTDILGGYTF. CDR3 DNA: TGTGCCAGCAGCCAGACGGACATCCTTGGAGGCTACACCTTC.